A selection of T cell receptor beta chains follows, all from one sample in a study of technical replicates of blood from a few donors. The data were produced by immunoSEQ multiplex PCR, yet TCRdb's version contains in-frame clones alone and is incomplete. The sample holds about 74,000 clones, 85% to 95% seen once. The sample taken for sequencing was T cells isolated from PBMCs. The receptor source for this set is a human donor in good health. CDR3s include the opening cysteine and the closing phenylalanine or tryptophan. D genes are given only for firm matches. Some rows mark clone size as missing; the rest say once, few, many or name a class of expanded clone.

CDR3 DNA,CDR3 protein,J gene,clone size,V gene,D gene
TGCGCCAGCAGATACTTAGCGGGAGGGGACTACGAGCAGTACTTC,CASRYLAGGDYEQYF,TRBJ2-7,-,TRBV4-1,TRBD2
TGTGCCTCTACAGGGGGCCCCCAAGAGACCCAGTACTTC,CASTGGPQETQYF,TRBJ2-5,-,TRBV10-3,TRBD1
TGTGCCAGCAGCCAGATGAACACTGAAGCTTTCTTT,CASSQMNTEAFF,TRBJ1-1,-,TRBV5-6,-
TGTGCCAGCAGGGATAGCGGGAGGGCCTACAATGAGCAGTTCTTC,CASRDSGRAYNEQFF,TRBJ2-1,-,TRBV21-1,-
TGCGCCAGCAGAACTTGGAGTTCGGAGGGGACAGGGTTTGGTGGGGCCAACGTCCTGACTTTC,CASRTWSSEGTGFGGANVLTF,TRBJ2-6,-,TRBV5-1,TRBD1
TGTGCCAGCAGCTCCCGACAATTCAGGGAATCTGGGGCCAACGTCCTGACTTTC,CASSSRQFRESGANVLTF,TRBJ2-6,-,TRBV11-2,-
TGTGCCAGCAGCGCGGGGGGGCTTACCGGGGAGCTGTTTTTT,CASSAGGLTGELFF,TRBJ2-2,-,TRBV9,TRBD2
TGTGCCAGCAGCAAGACTAGCGGGGCTGCAGGCGAGCAGTTCTTC,CASSKTSGAAGEQFF,TRBJ2-1,-,TRBV5-4,TRBD2
TGCAGCGTTGAAGTGGGTGGGGGCAGCTACACCTTC,CSVEVGGGSYTF,TRBJ1-2,-,TRBV29-1,-
TGCAGCGCCACAGGCAACTACGAGCAGTACTTC,CSATGNYEQYF,TRBJ2-7,once,TRBV29-1,-
TGTGCCTGGATCCCCAGGTCGGCTAACTATGGCTACACCTTC,CAWIPRSANYGYTF,TRBJ1-2,-,TRBV30,-
TGTGCCAGCAGGGATGGGACAGAGTACTATAATTCACCCCTCCACTTT,CASRDGTEYYNSPLHF,TRBJ1-6,few,TRBV2,TRBD1
TGTGCCAGCAGTGAAGAAGGAGGAGCAATAATCTTC,CASSEEGGAIIF,TRBJ1-2,-,TRBV6-1,-
TGTGCCAGTAGTCCGGGACTAGTATACGAGCAGTACTTC,CASSPGLVYEQYF,TRBJ2-7,-,TRBV19,TRBD2
TGTGCCAGCAGTTCGACAGGGTCAGAGACCCAGTACTTC,CASSSTGSETQYF,TRBJ2-5,-,TRBV7-9,TRBD1
TGCGCCAGCAGTCTTTTTTCGGGACAGAACTACGAGCAGTACTTC,CASSLFSGQNYEQYF,TRBJ2-7,-,TRBV4-1,TRBD1
TGTGCCAGCAGTTACCTGAGAAAAGCTTTCTTT,CASSYLRKAFF,TRBJ1-1,once,TRBV6-5,-